This T cell receptor beta chain was profiled in a study of long-term antiretroviral therapy in people with HIV. The immunoSEQ assay was v3.0, run at survey level. The data were produced by immunoSEQ multiplex PCR, yet TCRdb's version contains in-frame clones alone and is incomplete. The sample lists 24,000 or so clones; roughly 85% were seen once. The CDR3 covers 19 residues. The germline V and J ends were trimmed by 1 base and 7 bases, with 23 bases remaining between them. Germline V gene lookup returns CDR1 MNHNS and CDR2 SASEGT. The V and J genes are TRBV6-1 and TRBJ1-6; D perhaps matches TRBD1 (6 bases). The starting material was unsorted PBMCs, obtained 2.3 years after starting antiretroviral therapy. The receptor's source is a man aged 35-49 years with HIV. CDR3: CASSEVPVRRTATNSPLHF. The CDR3 DNA is TGTGCCAGCAGTGAAGTTCCAGTGAGAAGGACAGCTACCAATTCACCCCTCCACTTT.